The clone carrying this TCR beta chain was picked up one time. Its cognate antigen is unknown. Only in-frame clones appear in the TCRdb table, and some are missing; sequencing was by immunoSEQ multiplex PCR. This sample carries around 15,000 clones, around 93% of them seen once, and the ten largest clones take roughly 7%. The sample comes from a study of OX40 agonist ivuxolimab in advanced cancers. Looking at the study overall: Patients were treated with ivuxolimab, an agonistic anti-OX40 (CD134) antibody. Study outcomes and limitations: Those patients achieving a partial response at 0.1-3.0 mg/kg showed among the lowest clonal expansion.

Germline V gene lookup returns CDR1 SGDLS and CDR2 YYNGEE. The V end lost 3 bases, the J end lost 0 bases, and 10 bases lay between the germline ends. The CDR3 has 14 residues. The source material was CD4+ or CD8+ T cells sorted from blood, sampled in a trial of the OX40 agonist ivuxolimab. This rearrangement joins TRBV9 to TRBJ2-7, with D perhaps matching TRBD1 or TRBD2 (5 bases each). This receptor was taken from an adult with an advanced solid tumor such as melanoma, head and neck, liver or kidney cancer. The CDR3 region has the DNA TGTGCCAGCAGCGGCAGGGACGTCTCCTACGAGCAGTACTTC. Its protein product is CASSGRDVSYEQYF.